A selection of T cell receptor beta chains follows, all from one sample in a study of T cells in localized non-small cell lung cancer. Only in-frame clones appear in the TCRdb table, and some are missing; sequencing was by immunoSEQ multiplex PCR. The sample lists 35,000 to 45,000 clones, about 88% seen once, with about 2.6% in the top ten. The sequencing used peripheral blood, collected before any cancer treatment. The receptors were gathered from a female donor aged 60 or older with stage I squamous cell lung carcinoma. The CDR3 runs from the conserved cysteine through the conserved F or W. The order of the fields is D gene, V gene, clone size, J gene, CDR3 protein, CDR3 DNA. A D gene is named only where the DNA matches it firmly. Expanded clones get a size class; other rows say once, few or many, or leave the size out.

d_call: NA; v_call: TRBV18; clone_size: NA; j_call: TRBJ2-2; cdr3_aa: CASSASREIGELFF; cdr3_nt: TGTGCCAGCTCGGCCTCAAGGGAGATCGGGGAGCTGTTTTTT
d_call: NA; v_call: TRBV18; clone_size: NA; j_call: TRBJ2-5; cdr3_aa: CASSPQGETQYF; cdr3_nt: TGTGCCAGCTCACCCCAGGGAGAGACCCAGTACTTC
d_call: TRBD1; v_call: TRBV14; clone_size: NA; j_call: TRBJ1-2; cdr3_aa: CASSQRTGGPSNYGYTF; cdr3_nt: TGTGCCAGCAGCCAACGGACAGGGGGGCCTTCTAACTATGGCTACACCTTC
d_call: TRBD2; v_call: TRBV7-9; clone_size: few; j_call: TRBJ2-7; cdr3_aa: CASSLRLAEAYEQYF; cdr3_nt: TGTGCCAGCAGCCTTAGACTAGCGGAGGCCTACGAGCAGTACTTC
d_call: TRBD2; v_call: TRBV5-4; clone_size: NA; j_call: TRBJ2-1; cdr3_aa: CASSLGGTRGGNEQFF; cdr3_nt: TGTGCCAGCAGCTTGGGCGGGACTAGAGGGGGTAATGAGCAGTTCTTC
d_call: TRBD2; v_call: TRBV7-8; clone_size: NA; j_call: TRBJ2-1; cdr3_aa: CASSLGTSFNEQFF; cdr3_nt: TGTGCCAGCAGCTTAGGGACTAGTTTCAATGAGCAGTTCTTC
d_call: TRBD2; v_call: TRBV5-1; clone_size: NA; j_call: TRBJ2-1; cdr3_aa: CASSLVVGLDNEQFF; cdr3_nt: TGCGCCAGCAGCCTCGTGGTCGGACTAGACAATGAGCAGTTCTTC
d_call: TRBD2; v_call: TRBV10-3; clone_size: NA; j_call: TRBJ2-1; cdr3_aa: CAIRGGSLGQFF; cdr3_nt: TGTGCCATCAGGGGGGGGAGCCTCGGGCAGTTCTTC
d_call: TRBD2; v_call: TRBV7-3; clone_size: NA; j_call: TRBJ2-7; cdr3_aa: CASSLSGRTNEQYF; cdr3_nt: TGTGCCAGCAGCTTAAGCGGGAGAACCAACGAGCAGTACTTC
d_call: NA; v_call: TRBV15; clone_size: once; j_call: TRBJ2-1; cdr3_aa: CATSRERGPGIEQFF; cdr3_nt: TGTGCCACCAGCAGAGAGCGGGGGCCAGGTATTGAGCAGTTCTTC
d_call: NA; v_call: TRBV6-4; clone_size: NA; j_call: TRBJ1-1; cdr3_aa: CASSTWIGVNTEAFF; cdr3_nt: TGTGCCAGCAGTACCTGGATTGGGGTGAACACTGAAGCTTTCTTT
d_call: NA; v_call: TRBV10-3; clone_size: NA; j_call: TRBJ2-1; cdr3_aa: CAISEEVREQFF; cdr3_nt: TGTGCCATCAGTGAGGAGGTGAGGGAGCAGTTCTTC
d_call: NA; v_call: TRBV6-4; clone_size: once; j_call: TRBJ2-1; cdr3_aa: CASSVEVVSYNEQFF; cdr3_nt: TGTGCCAGCAGTGTGGAGGTCGTCTCCTACAATGAGCAGTTCTTC
d_call: TRBD1; v_call: TRBV4-1; clone_size: NA; j_call: TRBJ2-1; cdr3_aa: CASSFDRGESYNEQFF; cdr3_nt: TGCGCCAGCAGCTTTGACAGGGGCGAATCCTACAATGAGCAGTTCTTC
d_call: NA; v_call: TRBV7-9; clone_size: NA; j_call: TRBJ2-2; cdr3_aa: CASSLLRVSGELFF; cdr3_nt: TGTGCCAGCAGCTTACTTAGGGTCTCCGGGGAGCTGTTTTTT
d_call: TRBD1; v_call: TRBV7-2; clone_size: once; j_call: TRBJ1-4; cdr3_aa: CASSLWTGQSEKLFF; cdr3_nt: TGTGCCAGCAGCTTGTGGACAGGGCAGAGTGAAAAACTGTTTTTT
d_call: TRBD2; v_call: TRBV4-3; clone_size: NA; j_call: TRBJ2-1; cdr3_aa: CASSQDRAGGRNEQFF; cdr3_nt: TGCGCCAGCAGCCAAGATCGAGCGGGAGGGCGCAATGAGCAGTTCTTC
d_call: NA; v_call: TRBV5-1; clone_size: NA; j_call: TRBJ2-7; cdr3_aa: CASSLDVRDHEQYF; cdr3_nt: TGCGCCAGCAGCTTGGACGTCAGGGACCACGAGCAGTACTTC
d_call: NA; v_call: TRBV7-2; clone_size: NA; j_call: TRBJ1-5; cdr3_aa: CASSLDGASNQPQHF; cdr3_nt: TGTGCCAGCAGCTTAGACGGGGCGAGCAATCAGCCCCAGCATTTT
d_call: TRBD2; v_call: TRBV5-6; clone_size: NA; j_call: TRBJ2-1; cdr3_aa: CASNKRAGVLSYNEQFF; cdr3_nt: TGTGCCAGCAATAAGAGGGCGGGAGTTCTTAGCTACAATGAGCAGTTCTTC
d_call: NA; v_call: TRBV10-3; clone_size: NA; j_call: TRBJ2-4; cdr3_aa: CAISESAGAVAKNIQYF; cdr3_nt: TGTGCCATCAGTGAGTCTGCAGGGGCCGTAGCCAAAAACATTCAGTACTTC
d_call: NA; v_call: TRBV25-1; clone_size: NA; j_call: TRBJ2-1; cdr3_aa: CASNPGVGGYNEQFF; cdr3_nt: TGTGCCAGCAACCCGGGTGTGGGGGGCTACAATGAGCAGTTCTTC
d_call: NA; v_call: TRBV4-3; clone_size: NA; j_call: TRBJ1-2; cdr3_aa: CASSQERGQGHGYTF; cdr3_nt: TGCGCCAGCAGCCAGGAAAGAGGCCAGGGGCATGGCTACACCTTC
d_call: NA; v_call: TRBV7-9; clone_size: NA; j_call: TRBJ2-7; cdr3_aa: CASSSSSYEQYF; cdr3_nt: TGTGCCAGCAGCTCCAGCTCCTACGAGCAGTACTTC
d_call: NA; v_call: TRBV2; clone_size: NA; j_call: TRBJ2-7; cdr3_aa: CASKLDSYEQYF; cdr3_nt: TGTGCCAGCAAACTTGACAGCTACGAGCAGTACTTC
d_call: NA; v_call: TRBV7-7; clone_size: NA; j_call: TRBJ2-5; cdr3_aa: CASSLGNLETQYF; cdr3_nt: TGTGCTAGCAGCTTGGGTAATCTCGAGACCCAGTACTTC
d_call: NA; v_call: TRBV30; clone_size: NA; j_call: TRBJ2-1; cdr3_aa: CAWRGTGTTYNEQFF; cdr3_nt: TGTGCCTGGAGGGGGACCGGGACAACCTACAATGAGCAGTTCTTC
d_call: TRBD1; v_call: TRBV5-4; clone_size: NA; j_call: TRBJ2-7; cdr3_aa: CASSWDRGGYEQYF; cdr3_nt: TGTGCCAGCAGCTGGGACAGGGGGGGGTACGAGCAGTACTTC
d_call: NA; v_call: TRBV7-9; clone_size: NA; j_call: TRBJ2-7; cdr3_aa: CASSLVDLVPYEQYF; cdr3_nt: TGTGCCAGCAGCTTAGTCGACCTAGTACCCTACGAGCAGTACTTC
d_call: NA; v_call: TRBV7-2; clone_size: NA; j_call: TRBJ2-1; cdr3_aa: CASSQGSVSYNEQFF; cdr3_nt: TGTGCCAGCTCCCAGGGGTCAGTCTCCTACAATGAGCAGTTCTTC
d_call: NA; v_call: TRBV2; clone_size: NA; j_call: TRBJ2-7; cdr3_aa: CASSDPAGMSYYEQYF; cdr3_nt: TGTGCCAGCAGTGACCCGGCGGGGATGTCATACTACGAGCAGTACTTC
d_call: NA; v_call: TRBV5-1; clone_size: NA; j_call: TRBJ2-2; cdr3_aa: CASSLGRAGELFF; cdr3_nt: TGCGCCAGCAGCTTGGGCCGGGCCGGGGAGCTGTTTTTT
d_call: NA; v_call: TRBV9; clone_size: NA; j_call: TRBJ2-3; cdr3_aa: CASSPRTPDTQYF; cdr3_nt: TGTGCCAGCAGCCCGCGGACTCCAGATACGCAGTATTTT
d_call: NA; v_call: TRBV27; clone_size: once; j_call: TRBJ2-3; cdr3_aa: CASSKPTYSTQYF; cdr3_nt: TGTGCCAGCAGTAAACCGACTTATTCTACGCAGTATTTT
d_call: NA; v_call: TRBV5-1; clone_size: NA; j_call: TRBJ1-4; cdr3_aa: CASMSGDGGTNEKLFF; cdr3_nt: TGCGCCAGCATGTCCGGGGACGGCGGAACTAATGAAAAACTGTTTTTT
d_call: TRBD2; v_call: TRBV6-5; clone_size: NA; j_call: TRBJ2-5; cdr3_aa: CASSYSMASGETQYF; cdr3_nt: TGTGCCAGCAGTTACTCGATGGCTAGCGGGGAGACCCAGTACTTC
d_call: TRBD2; v_call: TRBV6-1; clone_size: NA; j_call: TRBJ2-1; cdr3_aa: CASSEWGTSGDEQFF; cdr3_nt: TGTGCCAGCAGTGAATGGGGGACTAGCGGAGATGAGCAGTTCTTC
d_call: NA; v_call: TRBV4-3; clone_size: NA; j_call: TRBJ1-2; cdr3_aa: CASSQDLFSGGYGYTF; cdr3_nt: TGCGCCAGCAGCCAAGACCTCTTCAGTGGGGGTTATGGCTACACCTTC
d_call: NA; v_call: TRBV6-6; clone_size: NA; j_call: TRBJ2-7; cdr3_aa: CASRIDNYEQYF; cdr3_nt: TGTGCCAGCAGGATCGACAACTACGAGCAGTACTTC
d_call: NA; v_call: TRBV18; clone_size: NA; j_call: TRBJ1-1; cdr3_aa: CASYSGTRMNTEAFF; cdr3_nt: TGTGCCAGCTACTCAGGAACCAGGATGAACACTGAAGCTTTCTTT
d_call: NA; v_call: TRBV7-9; clone_size: few; j_call: TRBJ1-2; cdr3_aa: CASSSDGPYGYTF; cdr3_nt: TGTGCCAGCAGCTCCGACGGTCCCTATGGCTACACCTTC
d_call: NA; v_call: TRBV6-5; clone_size: NA; j_call: TRBJ2-7; cdr3_aa: CASSYSEAAYEQYF; cdr3_nt: TGTGCCAGCAGTTACTCCGAGGCCGCCTACGAGCAGTACTTC
d_call: TRBD2; v_call: TRBV11-2; clone_size: NA; j_call: TRBJ2-7; cdr3_aa: CASSPLAGVSYEQYF; cdr3_nt: TGTGCCAGCAGCCCCCTAGCGGGAGTCTCCTACGAGCAGTACTTC
d_call: NA; v_call: TRBV6-1; clone_size: NA; j_call: TRBJ2-7; cdr3_aa: CASSPSGWFIYEQYF; cdr3_nt: TGTGCCAGCAGCCCCTCGGGGTGGTTTATCTACGAGCAGTACTTC
d_call: TRBD2; v_call: TRBV19; clone_size: NA; j_call: TRBJ2-7; cdr3_aa: CASSQGTSGKYEQYF; cdr3_nt: TGTGCCAGTAGTCAAGGGACTAGCGGGAAGTACGAGCAGTACTTC
d_call: TRBD1; v_call: TRBV19; clone_size: NA; j_call: TRBJ2-1; cdr3_aa: CASSLNGDRAYNEQFF; cdr3_nt: TGTGCCAGTAGTCTGAACGGGGACAGGGCCTACAATGAGCAGTTCTTC
d_call: TRBD1; v_call: TRBV6-5; clone_size: NA; j_call: TRBJ2-7; cdr3_aa: CASRVQGSSEQYF; cdr3_nt: TGTGCCAGCAGAGTACAGGGGTCGAGTGAGCAGTACTTC
d_call: TRBD2; v_call: TRBV7-3; clone_size: NA; j_call: TRBJ2-7; cdr3_aa: CASSSRLAGAYEQYF; cdr3_nt: TGTGCCAGCAGCTCCAGACTAGCGGGAGCGTACGAGCAGTACTTC
d_call: NA; v_call: TRBV2; clone_size: NA; j_call: TRBJ2-2; cdr3_aa: CASRIILVLANTGELFF; cdr3_nt: TGTGCCAGCAGGATTATACTAGTCCTGGCGAACACCGGGGAGCTGTTTTTT
d_call: NA; v_call: TRBV2; clone_size: NA; j_call: TRBJ2-1; cdr3_aa: CASSPQTSSYNEQFF; cdr3_nt: TGTGCCAGCAGTCCCCAGACTAGCTCCTACAATGAGCAGTTCTTC
d_call: TRBD2; v_call: TRBV7-9; clone_size: NA; j_call: TRBJ2-7; cdr3_aa: CASSFPTSGTDEQYF; cdr3_nt: TGTGCCAGCAGCTTTCCCACTAGCGGGACAGACGAGCAGTACTTC
d_call: NA; v_call: TRBV20-1; clone_size: NA; j_call: TRBJ2-3; cdr3_aa: CSASGKDTQYF; cdr3_nt: TGCAGTGCTAGCGGGAAGGATACGCAGTATTTT
d_call: NA; v_call: TRBV7-6; clone_size: few; j_call: TRBJ2-1; cdr3_aa: CASSLTSSSYNEQFF; cdr3_nt: TGTGCCAGCAGCCTGACGTCGAGCTCCTACAATGAGCAGTTCTTC
d_call: TRBD2; v_call: TRBV11-2; clone_size: NA; j_call: TRBJ2-7; cdr3_aa: CASSRGLAGEYEQYF; cdr3_nt: TGTGCCAGCAGCCGGGGACTAGCGGGAGAGTACGAGCAGTACTTC
d_call: NA; v_call: TRBV25-1; clone_size: once; j_call: TRBJ2-5; cdr3_aa: CASRASVQETQYF; cdr3_nt: TGTGCCAGCAGGGCTAGCGTGCAAGAGACCCAGTACTTC